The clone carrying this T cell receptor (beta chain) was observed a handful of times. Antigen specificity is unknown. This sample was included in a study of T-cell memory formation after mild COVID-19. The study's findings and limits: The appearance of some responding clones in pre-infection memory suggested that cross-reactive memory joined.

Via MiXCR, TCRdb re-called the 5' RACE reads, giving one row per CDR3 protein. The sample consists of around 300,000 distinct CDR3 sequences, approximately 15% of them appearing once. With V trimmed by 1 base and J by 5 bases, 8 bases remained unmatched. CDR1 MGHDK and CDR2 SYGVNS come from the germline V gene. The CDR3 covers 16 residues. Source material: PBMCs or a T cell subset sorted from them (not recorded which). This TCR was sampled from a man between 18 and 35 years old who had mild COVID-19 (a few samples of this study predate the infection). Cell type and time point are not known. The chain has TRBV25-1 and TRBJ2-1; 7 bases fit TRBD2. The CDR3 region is CASSEWSGEIDNEQFF. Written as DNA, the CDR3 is TGTGCCAGCAGTGAATGGAGCGGGGAGATAGACAATGAGCAGTTCTTC. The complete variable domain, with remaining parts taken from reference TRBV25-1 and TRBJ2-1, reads EADIYQTPRYLVIGTGKKITLECSQTMGHDKMYWYQQDPGMELHLIHYSYGVNSTEKGDLSSESTVSRIRTEHFPLTLESARPSHTSQYLCASSEWSGEIDNEQFFGPGTRLTVL.